What follows is one T cell receptor (beta chain) and its context. This sample is part of a study of blood T cell repertoires in COVID-19. The data were produced by immunoSEQ multiplex PCR, yet TCRdb's version contains in-frame clones alone and is incomplete. The table shows about 180,000 clones, with 85% to 90% occurring only once. The CDR3 is 15 residues long. The germline CDR1 and CDR2 sequences are SNHLY and FYNNEI. With 7 bases removed from V and 4 bases from J, the gap between germline ends came to 16 bases. Participants, 18 to 89 years old, spanned under 25 US areas. This TCR came from a man aged 35 to 55 who had recovered from COVID-19. This chain joins TRBV2 and TRBJ1-4, with a weak D call TRBD1 (6 bases). The sequenced sample consisted of PBMCs or T cells enriched from blood (not recorded which). DNA of the CDR3: TGTGCCAGCAACATCCGGACAGCTTTTAATGAAAAACTGTTTTTT. This gives the protein CASNIRTAFNEKLFF.